The following is a T cell receptor beta chain sequence with its context. Assay: immunoSEQ multiplex PCR; the TCRdb copy retains only in-frame clones and omits some. The table lists about 110,000 clones, over 75% of them singletons, with under 2.5% in the top ten. This specimen belongs to a study of blood T cell repertoires in COVID-19. Across the whole study: Researchers got acute and convalescent COVID-19 samples from the United States, Italy and Spain.

The CDR3 is 14 residues long. Germline values: CDR1 SEHNR, CDR2 FQNEAQ (reference sequence). The V end lost 6 bases, the J end lost 1 base, and 11 bases lay between the germline ends. Sequenced sample: peripheral blood. This sequence was found in a human donor in a cohort sampled during active COVID-19. The chain combines TRBV7-9 with TRBJ2-3; maybe TRBD2 (6 bases). CDR3 in amino acids: CASRKGGGTDTQYF. The CDR3 DNA follows: TGTGCCAGCAGAAAGGGCGGGGGCACAGATACGCAGTATTTT.